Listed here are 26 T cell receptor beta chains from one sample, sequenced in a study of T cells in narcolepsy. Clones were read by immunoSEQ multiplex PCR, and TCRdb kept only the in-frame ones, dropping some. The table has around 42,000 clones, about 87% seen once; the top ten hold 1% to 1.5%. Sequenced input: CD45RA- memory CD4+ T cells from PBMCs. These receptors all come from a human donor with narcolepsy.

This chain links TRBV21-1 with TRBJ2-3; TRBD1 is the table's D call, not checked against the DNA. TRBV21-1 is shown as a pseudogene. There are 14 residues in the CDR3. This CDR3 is CASRRGQRTDTQYF. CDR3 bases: TGTGCCAGCAGGCGCGGACAGCGCACAGATACGCAGTATTTT.

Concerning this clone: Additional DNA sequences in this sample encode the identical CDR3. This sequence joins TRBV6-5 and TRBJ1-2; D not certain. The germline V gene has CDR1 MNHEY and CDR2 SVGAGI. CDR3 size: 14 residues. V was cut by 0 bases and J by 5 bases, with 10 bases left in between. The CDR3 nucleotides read TGTGCCAGCAGTTACTCTACCGGGAAATATGGCTACACCTTC. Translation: CASSYSTGKYGYTF.

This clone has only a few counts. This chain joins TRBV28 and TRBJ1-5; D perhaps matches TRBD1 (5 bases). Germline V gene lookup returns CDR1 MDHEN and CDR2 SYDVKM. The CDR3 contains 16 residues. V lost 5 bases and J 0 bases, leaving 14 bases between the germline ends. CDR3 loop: CASSRGGGNSNQPQHF. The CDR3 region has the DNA TGTGCCAGCAGTCGGGGCGGGGGGAATAGCAATCAGCCCCAGCATTTT.

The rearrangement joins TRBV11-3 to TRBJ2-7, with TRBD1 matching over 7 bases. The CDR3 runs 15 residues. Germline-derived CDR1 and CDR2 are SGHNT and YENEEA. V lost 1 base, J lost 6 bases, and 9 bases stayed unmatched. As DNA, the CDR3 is TGTGCCAGCAGCTTAGGAGTGACAGGGATCTCCGAGCAGTACTTC. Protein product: CASSLGVTGISEQYF. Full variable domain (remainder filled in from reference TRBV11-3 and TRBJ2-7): EAGVVQSPRYKIIEKKQPVAFWCNPISGHNTLYWYLQNLGQGPELLIRYENEEAVDDSQLPKDRFSAERLKGVDSTLKIQPAELGDSAVYLCASSLGVTGISEQYFGPGTRLTVT.

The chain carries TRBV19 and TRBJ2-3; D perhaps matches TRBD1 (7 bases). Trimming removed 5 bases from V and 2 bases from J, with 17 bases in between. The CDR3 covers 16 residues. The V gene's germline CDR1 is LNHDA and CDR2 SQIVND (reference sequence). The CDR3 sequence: CASSLAGQMLTDTQYF. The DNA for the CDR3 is TGTGCCAGTAGTCTGGCGGGACAGATGCTCACAGATACGCAGTATTTT.

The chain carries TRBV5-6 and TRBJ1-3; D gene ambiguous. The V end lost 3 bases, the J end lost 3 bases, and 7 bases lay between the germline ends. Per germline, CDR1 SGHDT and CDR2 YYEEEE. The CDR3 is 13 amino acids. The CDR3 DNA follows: TGTGCCAGCAGCTCCCGGATTGGAAACACCATATATTTT. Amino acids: CASSSRIGNTIYF. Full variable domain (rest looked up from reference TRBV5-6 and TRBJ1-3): DAGVTQSPTHLIKTRGQQVTLRCSPKSGHDTVSWYQQALGQGPQFIFQYYEEEERQRGNFPDRFSGHQFPNYSSELNVNALLLGDSALYLCASSSRIGNTIYFGEGSWLTVV.

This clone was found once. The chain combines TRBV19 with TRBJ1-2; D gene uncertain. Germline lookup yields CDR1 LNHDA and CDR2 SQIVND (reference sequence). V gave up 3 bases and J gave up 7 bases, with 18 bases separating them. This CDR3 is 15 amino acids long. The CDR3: CASSIQADVIVGYTF. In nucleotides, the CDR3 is TGTGCCAGTAGTATCCAGGCCGATGTAATCGTTGGCTACACCTTC.

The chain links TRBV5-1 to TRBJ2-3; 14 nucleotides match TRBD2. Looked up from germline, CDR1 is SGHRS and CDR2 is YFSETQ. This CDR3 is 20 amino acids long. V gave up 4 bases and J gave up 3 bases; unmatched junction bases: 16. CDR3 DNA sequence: TGCGCCAGCAGCCTGCCCCCGACTAGCGGGGGGGCCCTGAGTACAGATACGCAGTATTTT. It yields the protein CASSLPPTSGGALSTDTQYF.

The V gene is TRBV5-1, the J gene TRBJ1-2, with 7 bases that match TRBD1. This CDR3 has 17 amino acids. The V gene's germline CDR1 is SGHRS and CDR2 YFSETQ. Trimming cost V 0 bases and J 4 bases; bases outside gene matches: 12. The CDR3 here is CASSLGAAQGLTYGYTF. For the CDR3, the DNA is TGCGCCAGCAGCTTGGGGGCCGCACAGGGGCTCACCTATGGCTACACCTTC.

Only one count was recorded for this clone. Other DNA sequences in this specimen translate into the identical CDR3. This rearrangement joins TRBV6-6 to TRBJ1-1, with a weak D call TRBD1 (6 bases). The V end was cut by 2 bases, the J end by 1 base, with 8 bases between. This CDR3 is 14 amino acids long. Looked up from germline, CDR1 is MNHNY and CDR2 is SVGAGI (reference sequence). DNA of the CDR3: TGTGCCAGCAGTTACCAGACAGGGAACACTGAAGCTTTCTTT. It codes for CASSYQTGNTEAFF.

The CDR3 DNA follows: TGCGCCAGCAGCCAATACGGGGGACAAGGGGAGCAGTACTTC. Its translation: CASSQYGGQGEQYF. V and J are TRBV4-1 and TRBJ2-7; D may be TRBD1 or TRBD2 (6 bases each). This CDR3 is 14 amino acids long. Germline V gives CDR1 MGHRA, CDR2 YSYEKL. Trimming took off 2 bases at V and 7 bases at J, with 15 bases between the two ends.

Here the CDR3 reads CASSELLDTQYF. DNA for the CDR3: TGTGCCAGCAGTGAATTATTGGATACGCAGTATTTT. The rearrangement uses TRBV25-1 and TRBJ2-3; no clear D. The CDR3 has 12 amino acids. CDR1 and CDR2 from the germline V gene are MGHDK and SYGVNS. Trimming left V 1 base short and J 6 bases short, with 5 bases between.

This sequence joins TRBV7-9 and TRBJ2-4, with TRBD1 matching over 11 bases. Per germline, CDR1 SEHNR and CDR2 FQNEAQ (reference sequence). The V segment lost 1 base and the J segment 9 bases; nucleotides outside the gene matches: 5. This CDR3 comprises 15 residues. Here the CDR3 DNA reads TGTGCCAGCAGCTTAGGGGACAGGGGGAGAAGCATTCAGTACTTC. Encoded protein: CASSLGDRGRSIQYF.

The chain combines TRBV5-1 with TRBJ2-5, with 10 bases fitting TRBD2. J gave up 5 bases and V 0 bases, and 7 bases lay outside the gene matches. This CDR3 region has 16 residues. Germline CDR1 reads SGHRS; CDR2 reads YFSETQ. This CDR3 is CASSLAGTSAKETQYF. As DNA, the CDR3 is TGCGCCAGCAGCTTGGCGGGGACTAGCGCGAAGGAGACCCAGTACTTC. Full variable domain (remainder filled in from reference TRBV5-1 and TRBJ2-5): KAGVTQTPRYLIKTRGQQVTLSCSPISGHRSVSWYQQTPGQGLQFLFEYFSETQRNKGNFPGRFSGRQFSNSRSEMNVSTLELGDSALYLCASSLAGTSAKETQYFGPGTRLLVL.

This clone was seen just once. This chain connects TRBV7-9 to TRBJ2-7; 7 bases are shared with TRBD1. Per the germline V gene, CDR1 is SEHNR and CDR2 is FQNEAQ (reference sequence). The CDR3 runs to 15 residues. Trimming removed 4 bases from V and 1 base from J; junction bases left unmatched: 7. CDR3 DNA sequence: TGTGCCAGCAGCTCGGGACAGACCGTATCCTACGAGCAGTACTTC. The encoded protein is CASSSGQTVSYEQYF. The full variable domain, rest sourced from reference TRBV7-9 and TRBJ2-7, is DTGVSQNPRHKITKRGQNVTFRCDPISEHNRLYWYRQTLGQGPEFLTYFQNEAQLEKSRLLSDRFSAERPKGSFSTLEIQRTEQGDSAMYLCASSSGQTVSYEQYFGPGTRLTVT.

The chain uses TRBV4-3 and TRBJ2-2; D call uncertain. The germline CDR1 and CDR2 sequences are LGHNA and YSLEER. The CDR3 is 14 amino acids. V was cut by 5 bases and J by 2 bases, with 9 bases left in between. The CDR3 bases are TGCGCCAGCAGCTCCAGAGTTAACACCGGGGAGCTGTTTTTT. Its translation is CASSSRVNTGELFF.

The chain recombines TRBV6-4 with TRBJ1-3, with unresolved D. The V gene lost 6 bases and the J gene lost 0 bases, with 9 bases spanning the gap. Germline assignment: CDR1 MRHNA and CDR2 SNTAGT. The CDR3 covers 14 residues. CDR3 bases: TGTGCCAGCAGAGAGCCATTCTCTGGAAACACCATATATTTT. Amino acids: CASREPFSGNTIYF.

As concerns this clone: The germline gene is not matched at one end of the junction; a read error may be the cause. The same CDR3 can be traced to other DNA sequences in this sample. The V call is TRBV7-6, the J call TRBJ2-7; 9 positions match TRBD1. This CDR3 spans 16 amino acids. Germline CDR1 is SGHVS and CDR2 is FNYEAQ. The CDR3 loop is CASSPGGRDRASEQYF. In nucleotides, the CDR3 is TGCGCCAGCAGCCCCGGCGGAAGGGACAGGGCAAGCGAGCAGTACTTC.

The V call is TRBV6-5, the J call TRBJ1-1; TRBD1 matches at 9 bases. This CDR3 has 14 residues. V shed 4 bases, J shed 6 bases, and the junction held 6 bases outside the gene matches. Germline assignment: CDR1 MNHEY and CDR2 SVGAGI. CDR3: CASSFSQGASEAFF. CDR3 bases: TGTGCCAGCAGTTTCTCACAGGGGGCCTCTGAAGCTTTCTTT.

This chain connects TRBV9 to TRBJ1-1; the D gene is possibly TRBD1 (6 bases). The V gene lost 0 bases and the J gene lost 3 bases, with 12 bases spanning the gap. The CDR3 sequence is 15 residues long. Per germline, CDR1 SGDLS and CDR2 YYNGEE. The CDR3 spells CASSVAGGGYTEAFF. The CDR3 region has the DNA TGTGCCAGCAGCGTAGCGGGGGGCGGATACACTGAAGCTTTCTTT.

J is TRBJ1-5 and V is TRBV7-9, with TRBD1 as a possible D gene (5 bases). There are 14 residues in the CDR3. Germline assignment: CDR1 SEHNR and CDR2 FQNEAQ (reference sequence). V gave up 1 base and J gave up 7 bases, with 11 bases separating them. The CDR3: CASSLDRTGQPQHF. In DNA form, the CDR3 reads TGTGCCAGCAGCTTAGACAGGACGGGGCAGCCCCAGCATTTT.

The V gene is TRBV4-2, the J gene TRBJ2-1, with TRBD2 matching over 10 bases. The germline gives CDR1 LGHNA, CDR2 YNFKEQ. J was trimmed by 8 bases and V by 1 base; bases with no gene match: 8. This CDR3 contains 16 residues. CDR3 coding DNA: TGTGCCAGCAGCCAAGGGGAAGCGGGGGGGCGAGATGAGCAGTTCTTC. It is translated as CASSQGEAGGRDEQFF.

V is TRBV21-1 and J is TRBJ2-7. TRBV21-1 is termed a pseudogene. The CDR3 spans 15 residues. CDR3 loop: CASTLLPGDAMKQYF. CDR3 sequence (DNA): TGTGCCAGCACCCTCTTGCCCGGGGACGCTATGAAGCAGTACTTC.

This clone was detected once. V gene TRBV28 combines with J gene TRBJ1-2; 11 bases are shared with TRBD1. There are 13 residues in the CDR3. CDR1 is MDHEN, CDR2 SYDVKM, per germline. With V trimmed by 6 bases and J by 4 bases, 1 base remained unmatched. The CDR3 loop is CASRDRGPYGYTF. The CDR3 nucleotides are TGTGCCAGCAGGGACAGGGGGCCCTATGGCTACACCTTC.

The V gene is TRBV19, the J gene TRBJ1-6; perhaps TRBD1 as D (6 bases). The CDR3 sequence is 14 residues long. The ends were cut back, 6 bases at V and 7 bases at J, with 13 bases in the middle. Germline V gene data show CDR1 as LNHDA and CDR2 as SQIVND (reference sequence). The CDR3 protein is CASSMTGTNSPLHF. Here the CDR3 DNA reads TGTGCCAGTAGCATGACAGGAACCAATTCACCCCTCCACTTT.

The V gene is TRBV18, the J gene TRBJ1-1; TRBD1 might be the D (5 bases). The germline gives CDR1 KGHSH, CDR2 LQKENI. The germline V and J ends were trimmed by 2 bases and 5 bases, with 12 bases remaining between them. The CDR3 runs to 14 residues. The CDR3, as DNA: TGTGCCAGCTCACCAGGGGACCCTGGGACTGAAGCTTTCTTT. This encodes CASSPGDPGTEAFF.